A selection of T cell receptor beta chains follows, all from one sample in a study of tumor and adjacent non-tumor tissue in lung cancer. TCRdb reprocessed the multiplex PCR reads via MiXCR and lists one record per CDR3 protein. The sample shows 81,000 or so distinct CDR3 sequences, over 75% of them seen only once. The sequencing sample was made of lung tumor tissue. All receptors derive from a woman aged 50 to 60 with non-small cell lung cancer. CDR3s include the opening cysteine and the closing phenylalanine or tryptophan. A D gene is named only where the DNA matches it firmly. Some rows mark clone size as missing; the rest say once, few, many or name a class of expanded clone.

d_gene	abundance	len	v_gene	j_gene	CDR3nt	CDR3aa
-	once	14	TRBV11-2	TRBJ2-2	TGTGCCATCAGCCGCGCTGCGGCGGACGGGGAGCTGTTTTTT	CAISRAAADGELFF
-	once	15	TRBV28	TRBJ1-6	TGTCCTAGCAGTTTATACGGCTGGAGACGTTCACCCCTCCACTTT	CPSSLYGWRRSPLHF
-	-	15	TRBV11-1	TRBJ1-1	TGTGCAAGCATCTCCGAGGACTGGTCGAACGCTGAAGCTTTCTTT	CASISEDWSNAEAFF
-	-	14	TRBV30	TRBJ1-1	TGTGCCCGGAGTTTAGGCAGGGTAAACACTGAAGCTTTCTTT	CARSLGRVNTEAFF
-	-	12	TRBV29-1	TRBJ2-3	TGCAGCGTTGACCTTTGGGCAGATACGAAGTATTTT	CSVDLWADTKYF
-	-	14	TRBV6-6	TRBJ2-5	TGTGCCAGCAGTTACGGGAACCCGCCGGGGACCCAGTATTTC	CASSYGNPPGTQYF
TRBD2	-	17	TRBV4-3	TRBJ2-1	TGCACCAGCAGTAAGACTTCGGGACTAGCGGGAGCCCATGAGCAGTTCTTC	CTSSKTSGLAGAHEQFF
-	-	12	TRBV6-1	TRBJ2-7	TGTGCCAGCAGCGACACCGCGTCCGAGCAATACTTC	CASSDTASEQYF
-	-	15	TRBV20-1	TRBJ2-7	TGCAGTGCTGGAGGATCCGGGATTTTCACCTACGATCAGTACTTC	CSAGGSGIFTYDQYF
-	-	13	TRBV6-2/TRBV6-3	TRBJ1-2	TGTAACAGCAGCCAGAGTCCATACTATGGCTACACCTTC	CNSSQSPYYGYTF
TRBD2	-	14	TRBV20-1	TRBJ2-7	TGCAGTGCCGGGACTAGCGGGGTCAACAATGAGCAGTACTTC	CSAGTSGVNNEQYF
TRBD1	-	15	TRBV5-1	TRBJ2-7	TGCACCAGTAGCTTGCATGGACAGGAAAACTACGAGCAGTACTTC	CTSSLHGQENYEQYF
-	-	15	TRBV11-2	TRBJ1-5	TGCCCCAGCAGCTTAGCGGGCCGAGGCAATCAGACCCAGCATTTT	CPSSLAGRGNQTQHF
-	-	15	TRBV20-1	TRBJ2-3	TGCAGAGCTAGAGATTCGAGCAGTAGCACAGATATGCAGTATTTT	CRARDSSSSTDMQYF
-	-	13	TRBV29-1	TRBJ1-3	TGCAGCGTTCGGACTGACTCTGGAAACATCATATATTTT	CSVRTDSGNIIYF
TRBD2	-	16	TRBV14	TRBJ2-1	TGTGCCAGCAGTCAAGATCGGGTAGCGGGAAGGGATGAGCGGTTCTTC	CASSQDRVAGRDERFF
-	-	15	TRBV4-3	TRBJ1-1	TGCGCCAGCAACCAAGACCATACGGACGGGGCCAAAGCTTTCTTT	CASNQDHTDGAKAFF
-	-	15	TRBV12-3/TRBV12-4	TRBJ1-6	TGTACCAGCCCCTTTGGGGCGGCTCAGAATTCACCCCTCCACTTT	CTSPFGAAQNSPLHF
TRBD1	many	14	TRBV6-6	TRBJ1-2	TGTGCCAGCAGCCAAGACAGGGGGCCATGGGGCTACACCTTC	CASSQDRGPWGYTF
TRBD1	-	15	TRBV4-3	TRBJ1-4	TGCGCCAGCAGCCTGAAGGGACAGCCAAATGTAAAACTGTTTTTC	CASSLKGQPNVKLFF
TRBD2	-	15	TRBV12-3/TRBV12-4	TRBJ2-5	TGTGCCAGCAGTAAAAGTGTACTAGCGCAGGAGACACAGTACTTC	CASSKSVLAQETQYF
-	few	12	TRBV20-1	TRBJ2-1	TGCAGTACTAGTTCCGGGAATGACGAGCAGTTCTTC	CSTSSGNDEQFF
-	-	15	TRBV11-2	TRBJ2-1	TGTGTCAGCAGCTTAGAATCGGGGCAATACAATGAGCAGATCTTC	CVSSLESGQYNEQIF
TRBD1	once	13	TRBV10-2	TRBJ2-1	TGCACCAGCAGACAGGGGAACTTCAATGAACAGTTCTTC	CTSRQGNFNEQFF
-	-	14	TRBV4-3	TRBJ2-7	TGCGCCAGCAACAACACAGGGTTTTTGGACGAGCAGTACTTC	CASNNTGFLDEQYF
-	-	14	TRBV11-3	TRBJ2-5	TGTGCCAGTAACCGCGACAGGAGTCAGGAGACCCAGTACTTC	CASNRDRSQETQYF